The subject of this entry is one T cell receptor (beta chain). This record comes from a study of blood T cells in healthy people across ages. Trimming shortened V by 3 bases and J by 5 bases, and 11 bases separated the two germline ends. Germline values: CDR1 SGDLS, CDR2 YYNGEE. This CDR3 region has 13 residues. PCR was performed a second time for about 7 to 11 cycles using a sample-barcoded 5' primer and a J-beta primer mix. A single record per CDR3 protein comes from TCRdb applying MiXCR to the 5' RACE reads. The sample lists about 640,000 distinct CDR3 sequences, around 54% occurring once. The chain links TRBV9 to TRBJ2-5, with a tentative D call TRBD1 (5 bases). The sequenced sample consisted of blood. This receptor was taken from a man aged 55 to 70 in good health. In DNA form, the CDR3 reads TGTGCCAGCAGCGAAGGACATACGGAGACCCAGTACTTC. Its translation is CASSEGHTETQYF.